This T cell receptor (beta chain) derives from a study of OX40 agonist ivuxolimab in advanced cancers. Findings of the study overall: At 0.1 to 3.0 mg/kg, CD4+ and CD8+ blood T cells expanded clonally by week 6.

Sequencing was performed with immunoSEQ multiplex PCR; in TCRdb, only in-frame clones are kept and a portion is missing. This sample carries tens of thousands of clones, 81% of them seen once, and the ten largest clones take about 5%. This CDR3 has 14 amino acids. Germline CDR1 reads SNHLY; CDR2 reads FYNNEI. V was pared by 3 bases and J by 0 bases, with 8 bases between. Points on this clone: The antigen remains undetermined.

The chain couples TRBV2 to TRBJ1-1; D ambiguous. This material consisted of CD4+ or CD8+ T cells sorted from blood, taken in a trial of the OX40 agonist ivuxolimab. The sequence derives from an adult with an advanced solid tumor such as melanoma, head and neck, liver or kidney cancer. The CDR3 DNA follows: TGTGCCAGCAGTGACAATAGCCTGAACACTGAAGCTTTCTTT. Its translation: CASSDNSLNTEAFF.